These 22 T cell receptor beta chains came from one sample sequenced in a study of cytomegalovirus exposure and HLA in healthy donors. Researchers ran the PCR with 60 Vbeta and 13 Jbeta primers. The table came from immunoSEQ multiplex PCR; TCRdb's copy has only in-frame clones and leaves some out. The sample shows approximately 150,000 clones, roughly 80% of them seen only once. The sequencing sample was made of PBMCs. Source of these receptors: a male donor in good health and CMV-seronegative.

This clone was counted a few times. The chain couples TRBV9 to TRBJ1-5; 9 nucleotides line up with TRBD1. The V segment lost 4 bases and the J segment 8 bases; nucleotides outside the gene matches: 4. The CDR3 is made up of 13 amino acids. The germline V gene has CDR1 SGDLS and CDR2 YYNGEE. The CDR3 DNA is TGTGCCAGCAGCCCCCGGACAGGGGAGCCCCAGCATTTT. Its protein product is CASSPRTGEPQHF.

The chain employs TRBV5-8 and TRBJ1-4; 7 nucleotides agree with TRBD1. Trimming cost V 0 bases and J 7 bases; bases outside gene matches: 6. The CDR3 loop spans 15 amino acids. Per germline, CDR1 SGHTS and CDR2 YDEGEE. This chain's CDR3 is CASSLGQGEAEKLFF. CDR3 nucleotide sequence: TGTGCCAGCAGCTTGGGACAGGGTGAGGCTGAAAAACTGTTTTTT.

The chain joins TRBV7-9 to TRBJ2-1, with 7 nucleotides matching TRBD1. Germline V gene data show CDR1 as SEHNR and CDR2 as FQNEAQ (reference sequence). Trimming cost V 4 bases and J 0 bases; bases outside gene matches: 3. There are 15 residues in the CDR3. CDR3 DNA sequence: TGTGCCAGCAGCTCGGGACAGAGCTCCTACAATGAGCAGTTCTTC. Translation gives CASSSGQSSYNEQFF.

The chain carries TRBV7-9 and TRBJ1-5; D ambiguous. CDR1 and CDR2 (germline): SEHNR, FQNEAQ (reference sequence). Trimming cost V 2 bases and J 1 base, with 3 bases left between them. The CDR3 runs to 13 residues. The CDR3 sequence is CASSLSSNQPQHF. The CDR3 DNA reads as TGTGCCAGCAGCTTAAGCAGCAATCAGCCCCAGCATTTT.

This chain connects TRBV9 to TRBJ1-2, with TRBD1 matching 7 bases. From germline, CDR1 is SGDLS and CDR2 YYNGEE. The CDR3 extends over 14 amino acids. Trimming removed 2 bases from V and 6 bases from J; junction bases left unmatched: 7. For the CDR3, the DNA is TGTGCCAGCAGCGTTCGACAGGGAGCCCATGGCTACACCTTC. As protein: CASSVRQGAHGYTF.

The gene calls are TRBV9 and TRBJ2-1; D remains unclear. Per germline, CDR1 SGDLS and CDR2 YYNGEE. The CDR3 loop spans 13 amino acids. The V end lost 0 bases, the J end lost 3 bases, and 4 bases lay between the germline ends. The CDR3 region has the DNA TGTGCCAGCAGCGTAGCAGTCTACAATGAGCAGTTCTTC. It is translated as CASSVAVYNEQFF.

The chain joins TRBV29-1 to TRBJ1-5; D is possibly TRBD1 (5 bases). V was cut by 7 bases and J by 0 bases, with 16 bases left in between. Germline CDR1 reads SQVTM; CDR2 reads ANQGSEA. This CDR3 is built from 15 residues. The CDR3 protein is CSASKGQGSNQPQHF. The CDR3 coding sequence is TGCAGCGCCTCGAAGGGGCAGGGTAGCAATCAGCCCCAGCATTTT.

The chain has TRBV7-6 and TRBJ2-5; maybe TRBD2 (5 bases). V shed 5 bases and J shed 3 bases, with 13 bases lying between them. CDR1 and CDR2 (germline): SGHVS, FNYEAQ. This CDR3 has 14 amino acids. For the CDR3, the DNA is TGTGCCAGCAGCCCGGAGGCAGCCAAAGAGACCCAGTACTTC. Encoded protein: CASSPEAAKETQYF.

The V gene is TRBV19, the J gene TRBJ1-6; 8 nucleotides align to TRBD1. Losses at the gene ends were 3 bases for V and 9 bases for J; bases not matched to a gene: 7. The CDR3 consists of 15 residues. The germline V gene encodes CDR1 LNHDA and CDR2 SQIVND (reference sequence). CDR3: CASSMRTGPTSPLHF. CDR3 coding DNA: TGTGCCAGTAGTATGCGGACAGGGCCCACTTCACCCCTCCACTTT.

This chain joins TRBV19 and TRBJ2-4; TRBD2 matches at 7 bases. J lost 7 bases, V lost 4 bases, and 10 bases had no gene match. The CDR3 is 15 amino acids. Germline assignment: CDR1 LNHDA and CDR2 SQIVND (reference sequence). The CDR3 here is CASSSHRGGNNIQYF. The CDR3 DNA is TGTGCCAGTAGTAGTCATCGGGGAGGGAATAACATTCAGTACTTC.

The gene calls are TRBV4-1 and TRBJ2-5, with 7 bases fitting TRBD1. V was pared by 4 bases and J by 11 bases, with 19 bases of the junction left unmatched. The CDR3 totals 16 residues. The germline V gene encodes CDR1 MGHRA and CDR2 YSYEKL. DNA for the CDR3: TGCGCCAGCAGCCGTCATCCGGGGACAGCGGCGGAAGAGCAGTACTTC. Translated: CASSRHPGTAAEEQYF.

The rearrangement links TRBV5-1 to TRBJ2-5, with 9 bases fitting TRBD1. The J call is in doubt because the DNA end fits TRBJ2-7 better. The CDR3 runs 14 residues. Germline V gene sequence: CDR1 SGHRS, CDR2 YFSETQ. The CDR3 DNA sequence: TGCGCCAGCTCCGGGACAGGGTCCTCCTACGAGCAGTACTTC. Protein sequence: CASSGTGSSYEQYF.

The gene calls are TRBV18 and TRBJ2-5, with 14 positions matching TRBD2. From germline, CDR1 is KGHSH and CDR2 LQKENI. The CDR3 totals 17 residues. V was pared by 5 bases and J by 6 bases, with 11 bases of the junction left unmatched. As DNA, the CDR3 is TGTGCCAGCTCAGACCGCGCAGGGACTAGCGGGAGTAAGACCCAGTACTTC. It is translated as CASSDRAGTSGSKTQYF.

The V gene is TRBV6-5, the J gene TRBJ2-5; 13 nucleotides match TRBD2. The CDR3 covers 15 residues. The V segment lost 6 bases and the J segment 2 bases; nucleotides outside the gene matches: 3. Germline V lookup: CDR1 MNHEY, CDR2 SVGAGI. The DNA for the CDR3 is TGTGCCAGCAGCCGGACTAGCGGGGGACAAGAGACCCAGTACTTC. Residues: CASSRTSGGQETQYF.

V usage is TRBV7-9 and J usage is TRBJ2-5, with 12 bases matching TRBD2. The V segment lost 8 bases and the J segment 4 bases; nucleotides outside the gene matches: 5. This CDR3 is built from 14 residues. Germline V gene sequence: CDR1 SEHNR, CDR2 FQNEAQ (reference sequence). In nucleotides, the CDR3 is TGTGCCAGCCTTCTAGCGGGGGGGCCAGAGACCCAGTACTTC. Its translation: CASLLAGGPETQYF.

This rearrangement joins TRBV4-1 to TRBJ2-7; 12 bases line up with TRBD2. Trimming at V came to 3 bases and at J to 1 base, leaving 7 bases not matched to a gene. Germline V gives CDR1 MGHRA, CDR2 YSYEKL. This CDR3 has 17 amino acids. CDR3 protein: CASSQTSGGSTSYEQYF. Here the CDR3 DNA reads TGCGCCAGCAGCCAGACTAGCGGGGGCTCGACGTCCTACGAGCAGTACTTC.

CDR3 DNA: TGTGCCTGGAGTGTACTCGGGACAGAGACTTCTGGAAACACCATATATTTT. It specifies CAWSVLGTETSGNTIYF. The chain is built from TRBV30 and TRBJ1-3; 7 bases line up with TRBD1. The CDR3 spans 17 residues. Germline V lookup: CDR1 GTSNPN, CDR2 SVGIG (reference sequence). Germline trimming cut 0 bases from V and 1 base from J; bases unmatched to any gene: 9.

The CDR3 DNA reads TGTGCCAGCAGCCCCCGAATTCGAGCGGGAGGGTCCGGGTACGAGCAGTACTTC. Amino acid sequence: CASSPRIRAGGSGYEQYF. The chain recombines TRBV7-9 with TRBJ2-7; 10 nucleotides agree with TRBD2. This CDR3 has 18 amino acids. V shed 5 bases and J 4 bases; nucleotides not matched to a gene: 17. CDR1 is SEHNR, CDR2 FQNEAQ, per germline (reference sequence).

The chain is built from TRBV7-2 and TRBJ1-1; 8 bases agree with TRBD1. Trimming cost V 3 bases and J 1 base; bases outside gene matches: 4. CDR1 and CDR2 from the germline V gene are SGHTA and FQGNSA. The CDR3 spans 15 residues. Written as DNA, the CDR3 is TGTGCCAGCAGCTTTTCCGGGACAGGGAACACTGAAGCTTTCTTT. This sequence encodes CASSFSGTGNTEAFF.

This clone was found once. The V and J genes are TRBV6-5 and TRBJ2-5; 10 bases map to TRBD2. Germline CDR1 MNHEY, CDR2 SVGAGI. V shed 4 bases and J 4 bases; nucleotides not matched to a gene: 3. The CDR3 length is 14 residues. The DNA of the CDR3 is TGTGCCAGCAGTTCTAGCGGGAGTCGAGAGACCCAGTACTTC. The encoded protein is CASSSSGSRETQYF.

The chain uses TRBV7-9 and TRBJ2-5; TRBD2 matches 9 bases. In germline, CDR1 is SEHNR, CDR2 FQNEAQ (reference sequence). Unmatched junction bases numbered 3, after V lost 0 bases and J lost 4 bases. This CDR3 is 15 amino acids long. Here the CDR3 reads CASSLAGLAIETQYF. The CDR3, as DNA: TGTGCCAGCAGCTTAGCAGGACTAGCGATAGAGACCCAGTACTTC.

The J gene is TRBJ1-4, the V gene TRBV15; the match to TRBD1 covers 8 bases. Germline lookup yields CDR1 LNHNV and CDR2 YYDKDF (reference sequence). V shed 5 bases, J shed 4 bases, and the junction held 6 bases outside the gene matches. The CDR3 runs to 15 residues. CDR3 nucleotides: TGTGCCACCAGCGGTAAAACAGGGGGTAATGAAAAACTGTTTTTT. Translation gives CATSGKTGGNEKLFF. The whole variable domain, filled in from reference TRBV15 and TRBJ1-4, reads DAMVIQNPRYQVTQFGKPVTLSCSQTLNHNVMYWYQQKSSQAPKLLFHYYDKDFNNEADTPDNFQSRRPNTSFCFLDIRSPGLGDTAMYLCATSGKTGGNEKLFFGSGTQLSVL.